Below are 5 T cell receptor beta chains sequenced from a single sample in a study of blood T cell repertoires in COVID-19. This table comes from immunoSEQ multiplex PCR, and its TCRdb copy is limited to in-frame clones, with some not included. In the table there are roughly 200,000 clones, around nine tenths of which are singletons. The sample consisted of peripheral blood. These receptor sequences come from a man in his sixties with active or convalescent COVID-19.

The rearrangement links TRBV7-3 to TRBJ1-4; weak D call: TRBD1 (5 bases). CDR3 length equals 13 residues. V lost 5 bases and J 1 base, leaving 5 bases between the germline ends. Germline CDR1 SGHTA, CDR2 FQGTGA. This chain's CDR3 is CASSQGTNEKLFF. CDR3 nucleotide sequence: TGTGCCAGCAGCCAGGGAACTAATGAAAAACTGTTTTTT.

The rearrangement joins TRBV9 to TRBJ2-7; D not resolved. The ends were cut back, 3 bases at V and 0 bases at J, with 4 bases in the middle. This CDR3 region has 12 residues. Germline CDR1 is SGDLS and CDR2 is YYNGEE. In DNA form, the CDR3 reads TGTGCCAGCAGCGGGAGCTCCTACGAGCAGTACTTC. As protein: CASSGSSYEQYF.

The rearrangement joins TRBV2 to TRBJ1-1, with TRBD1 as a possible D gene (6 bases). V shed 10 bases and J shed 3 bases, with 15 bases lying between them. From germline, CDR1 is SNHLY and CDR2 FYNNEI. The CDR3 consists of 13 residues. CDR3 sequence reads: CAIGQSEDTEAFF. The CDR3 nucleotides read TGTGCCATTGGACAGTCGGAGGACACTGAAGCTTTCTTT.

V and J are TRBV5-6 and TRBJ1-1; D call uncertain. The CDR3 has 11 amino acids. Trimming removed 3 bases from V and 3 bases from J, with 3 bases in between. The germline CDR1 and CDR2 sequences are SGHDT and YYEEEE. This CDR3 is CASSSYTEAFF. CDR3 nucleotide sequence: TGTGCCAGCAGCTCTTACACTGAAGCTTTCTTT.

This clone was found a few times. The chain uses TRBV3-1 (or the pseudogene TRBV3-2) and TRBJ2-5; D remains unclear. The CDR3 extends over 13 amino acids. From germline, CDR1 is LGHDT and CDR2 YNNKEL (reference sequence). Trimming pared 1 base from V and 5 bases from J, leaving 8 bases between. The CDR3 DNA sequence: TGTGCCAGCAGCCAAGCTAGGTACGAGACCCAGTACTTC. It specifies CASSQARYETQYF.